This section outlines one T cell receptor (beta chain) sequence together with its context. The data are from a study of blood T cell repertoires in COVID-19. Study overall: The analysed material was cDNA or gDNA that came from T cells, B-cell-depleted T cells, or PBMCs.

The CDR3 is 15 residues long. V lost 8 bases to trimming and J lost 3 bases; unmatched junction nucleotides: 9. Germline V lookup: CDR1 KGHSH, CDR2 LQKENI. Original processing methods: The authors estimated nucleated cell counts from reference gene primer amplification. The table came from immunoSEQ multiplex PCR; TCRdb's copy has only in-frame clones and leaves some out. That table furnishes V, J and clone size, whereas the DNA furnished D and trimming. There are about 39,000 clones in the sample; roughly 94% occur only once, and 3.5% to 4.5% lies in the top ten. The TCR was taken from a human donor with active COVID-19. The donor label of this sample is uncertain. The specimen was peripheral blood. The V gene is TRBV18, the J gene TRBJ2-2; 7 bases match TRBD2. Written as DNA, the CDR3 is TGTGCCAGCCACCCGGGAGGAGGGGACACCGGGGAGCTGTTTTTT. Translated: CASHPGGGDTGELFF. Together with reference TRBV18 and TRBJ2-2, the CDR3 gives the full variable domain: NAGVMQNPRHLVRRRGQEARLRCSPMKGHSHVYWYRQLPEEGLKFMVYLQKENIIDESGMPKERFSAEFPKEGPSILRIQQVVRGDSAAYFCASHPGGGDTGELFFGEGSRLTVL.